What follows describes a single T cell receptor beta chain. The antigen is unknown. This sample is part of a study of OX40 agonist ivuxolimab in advanced cancers. Whole-study context: The dose-escalation cohort was about 87% male, with a mean age of approximately 61 years, ranging about 20 to 79. Of the participants, more than 35% had some prior anti-PD-1, anti-PD-L1 or anti-CTLA-4 therapy, which was allowed. Study outcomes and limitations: Relative to CD4+ cells, CD8+ T cells on average had more expanded clones.

Clones were sequenced by immunoSEQ multiplex PCR, and TCRdb holds only the in-frame ones, with some missing. The profile covers about 41,000 clones, with 89% appearing a single time and roughly 0.53% taken by the ten largest. Source: CD4+ or CD8+ T cells sorted from blood, taken in a trial of the OX40 agonist ivuxolimab. The TCR sequence derives from an adult with an advanced solid tumor such as melanoma, head and neck, liver or kidney cancer.

The CDR3 DNA is TGCGCCAGCAGCCAAGAGGAGGGAGGGCCTGGAGATACGCAGTATTTT. Protein: CASSQEEGGPGDTQYF. The rearrangement links TRBV4-3 to TRBJ2-3; 7 nucleotides line up with TRBD2. This CDR3 has 16 residues. J lost 5 bases, V lost 0 bases, and 8 bases had no gene match. Germline CDR1 LGHNA, CDR2 YSLEER.